This T cell receptor beta chain was captured in a study of OX40 agonist ivuxolimab in advanced cancers. Whole-study findings and limits: The mean number of expanded clones was higher in CD8+ T cells than in CD4+. In a subset of nonresponders, normalized T-cell clonal expansion was also low.

This table comes from immunoSEQ multiplex PCR, and its TCRdb copy is limited to in-frame clones, with some not included. Of 55,000 to 90,000 clones listed, approximately 90% are singletons. Per the germline V gene, CDR1 is SGHRS and CDR2 is YFSETQ. The CDR3 runs to 17 residues. The ends were cut back, 0 bases at V and 5 bases at J, with 18 bases in the middle. As regards this clone: Its antigen is unidentified.

This chain connects TRBV5-1 to TRBJ2-4; perhaps TRBD1 as D (5 bases). The origin of this receptor is an adult with an advanced solid tumor such as melanoma, head and neck, liver or kidney cancer. This specimen consisted of CD4+ or CD8+ T cells sorted from blood, obtained in a trial of the OX40 agonist ivuxolimab. In DNA form, the CDR3 reads TGCGCCAGCAGCTTGGCCCCCAAGGTCAGGGTTGAAAACATTCAGTACTTC. This encodes CASSLAPKVRVENIQYF. The complete variable domain, with remaining parts taken from reference TRBV5-1 and TRBJ2-4, reads KAGVTQTPRYLIKTRGQQVTLSCSPISGHRSVSWYQQTPGQGLQFLFEYFSETQRNKGNFPGRFSGRQFSNSRSEMNVSTLELGDSALYLCASSLAPKVRVENIQYFGAGTRLSVL.